These T cell receptor beta chains were read from a single sample in a study of Ad26.COV2.S vaccination and SARS-CoV-2 variants. Clones were sequenced by immunoSEQ multiplex PCR, and TCRdb holds only the in-frame ones, with some missing. Among some 350,000 clones listed, under 95% were seen once. This specimen consisted of peripheral blood, obtained after recovery from COVID-19. The receptors stem from a human donor who had recovered from COVID-19. The CDR3 runs from the conserved cysteine through the conserved F or W. The D gene is left open where the match is weak.

J | D | V | DNA | CDR3
TRBJ1-1 | . | TRBV7-6 | TGTGCCAGCAGCTTAGTCTTGGGAATATTGAACACTGAAGCTTTCTTT | CASSLVLGILNTEAFF
TRBJ2-7 | . | TRBV7-6 | TGTGCCAGCAGCCCAGCGGGCTCCTACGAGCAGTACTTC | CASSPAGSYEQYF
TRBJ1-5 | . | TRBV6-2/TRBV6-3 | TGTGCCAGCAGTTACGGTGTTAGGCCCCAGCATTTT | CASSYGVRPQHF
TRBJ1-5 | . | TRBV11-3 | TGTGCCAGCAGCTTATCTACAGGGTATAGCAATCAGCCCCAGCATTTT | CASSLSTGYSNQPQHF
TRBJ2-7 | TRBD1 | TRBV11-2 | TGTGCCAGCAATAGTCCGGGACAGGAAATGCAGTACTTC | CASNSPGQEMQYF
TRBJ1-5 | . | TRBV18 | TGTGCCAGCTCACCAGGAACAGGGTTGGGCAATCAGCCCCAGCATTTT | CASSPGTGLGNQPQHF
TRBJ2-3 | . | TRBV5-1 | TGCGCCAGCAGAGAAGGGGGCACAGATACGCAGTATTTT | CASREGGTDTQYF
TRBJ2-7 | . | TRBV29-1 | TGCAGCGTTGGGTCTTTGGGTCATACCTACGAGCAGTACTTC | CSVGSLGHTYEQYF
TRBJ2-7 | . | TRBV5-6 | TGTGCCAGCAGGACAAGGGGGTCTTACGAGCAGTACTTC | CASRTRGSYEQYF
TRBJ2-2 | . | TRBV11-3 | TGTGCCAGCAGCGCTCCGTCGGGACCTCGACCCGGGGAGCTGTTTTTT | CASSAPSGPRPGELFF